The 8 T cell receptor beta chains given below trace back to one sample, sequenced in a study of cytomegalovirus exposure and HLA in healthy donors. Primers included in the PCR were 60 Vbeta and 13 Jbeta primers. Sequenced by immunoSEQ multiplex PCR; TCRdb stores in-frame clones only, minus some. This table has about 100,000 clones, around 74% appearing once. Sample: PBMCs. Every receptor here comes from a male donor in good health and CMV-seropositive.

The chain carries TRBV5-6 and TRBJ2-1, with 7 positions matching TRBD1. V was pared by 1 base and J by 0 bases, with 7 bases of the junction left unmatched. CDR3 length: 17 amino acids. Germline values: CDR1 SGHDT, CDR2 YYEEEE. The CDR3 here is CASSLPLRQGSYNEQFF. The CDR3 coding sequence is TGTGCCAGCAGCTTGCCCCTACGACAGGGCTCCTACAATGAGCAGTTCTTC.

V is TRBV7-2 and J is TRBJ2-5; 9 bases fit TRBD1. CDR1 is SGHTA, CDR2 FQGNSA, per germline. This CDR3 comprises 14 residues. V was clipped by 6 bases and J by 2 bases; unmatched bases: 4. Written as DNA, the CDR3 is TGTGCCAGCAGTTCCGACAGGGGGCAAGAGACCCAGTACTTC. This gives the protein CASSSDRGQETQYF.

The chain joins TRBV25-1 to TRBJ2-2; 10 nucleotides agree with TRBD2. With V trimmed by 4 bases and J by 6 bases, 11 bases remained unmatched. This CDR3 is built from 17 residues. Germline V CDR1 and CDR2: MGHDK, SYGVNS. CDR3 sequence reads: CASSVTVAGGPPGELFF. CDR3 DNA sequence: TGTGCCAGCAGTGTGACCGTAGCGGGGGGCCCCCCCGGGGAGCTGTTTTTT.

V and J are TRBV30 and TRBJ2-1, with a weak D call TRBD1 (5 bases). Trimming took 2 bases from V and 5 from J, leaving 7 bases between them. The CDR3 length is 12 residues. The germline CDR1 and CDR2 sequences are GTSNPN and SVGIG (reference sequence). CDR3 loop: CAWSSDNNEQFF. CDR3 in DNA: TGTGCCTGGAGTTCGGACAACAATGAGCAGTTCTTC.

J is TRBJ2-7 and V is TRBV25-1; 9 nucleotides line up with TRBD1. Per the germline V gene, CDR1 is MGHDK and CDR2 is SYGVNS. This CDR3 comprises 13 residues. V dropped 7 bases and J dropped 6; count of bases not matched to a gene: 7. The CDR3 coding sequence is TGTGCCAGCACCCCGGGACAGGGAGGCGAGCAGTACTTC. This encodes CASTPGQGGEQYF.

This rearrangement joins TRBV29-1 to TRBJ1-1; possibly TRBD1 for D (5 bases). There are 13 residues in the CDR3. The germline V gene has CDR1 SQVTM and CDR2 ANQGSEA. Trimming removed 4 bases at V and 7 bases at J, with 16 bases between. CDR3 region: CSVVGVEQREAFF. The DNA of the CDR3 is TGCAGCGTTGTAGGGGTCGAACAGCGTGAAGCTTTCTTT.

The rearrangement joins TRBV18 to TRBJ1-1; 8 bases fit TRBD1. J gave up 1 base and V 3 bases, and 22 bases lay outside the gene matches. This CDR3 contains 21 residues. Germline V gene sequence: CDR1 KGHSH, CDR2 LQKENI. Here the CDR3 DNA reads TGTGCCAGCTCACCGTCACTAAACCAGGGGGCGGCCCGAGAAAGGAACACTGAAGCTTTCTTT. It encodes CASSPSLNQGAARERNTEAFF.

The genes are TRBV5-4 and TRBJ2-5, with 12 bases lining up with TRBD2. CDR1 and CDR2 (germline): SGHNT, YYREEE (reference sequence). There are 16 residues in the CDR3. V lost 9 bases to trimming and J lost 5 bases; unmatched junction nucleotides: 14. The CDR3 sequence is CATYSPSGGVGETQYF. CDR3 nucleotide sequence: TGTGCCACCTACTCCCCTAGCGGGGGGGTCGGTGAGACCCAGTACTTC.